A selection of T cell receptor beta chains follows, all from one sample in a study of CD8+CD57+ T cells in acquired aplastic anemia. TCRdb called the reads again in MiXCR, with one record for every CDR3 protein. The table has tens of thousands of distinct CDR3 sequences, almost 55% seen once. Material: sorted CD4+, CD8+, or CD8+CD57+ T cells (not recorded which) from PBMCs. These receptors were taken from a human donor in good health, serving as a control. Both conserved end residues are part of each CDR3. A D gene is named only where the DNA matches it firmly. Part of the rows lack a size; the others show once, few, many or a class for expanded clones.

>TRBJ1-5|TRBV27|NA|NA
CASSLDGTGHPPIRPQHF
TGTGCCAGCAGTTTAGATGGAACAGGTCACCCCCCAATCAGGCCCCAGCATTTT
>TRBJ2-7|TRBV10-1|medium-sized|NA
CASIRQRGFCEQYF
TGCGCCAGCATCCGTCAGAGGGGGTTTTGCGAGCAGTACTTC
>TRBJ2-1|TRBV5-1|NA|NA
CASSLFVGGFSYNEQFF
TGCGCCAGCAGCTTATTTGTAGGGGGATTCTCCTACAATGAGCAGTTCTTC
>TRBJ1-2|TRBV29-1|NA|TRBD1
CSVEQTGTNYGYTF
TGCAGCGTTGAACAGACAGGGACTAACTATGGCTACACCTTC
>TRBJ2-7|TRBV5-4|many|NA
CASSLAQGAYEQYF
TGTGCCAGCAGCTTGGCCCAGGGAGCCTACGAGCAGTACTTC
>TRBJ1-1|TRBV9|many|TRBD1
CASSGGTGTFSNTEAFF
TGTGCCAGCAGCGGCGGGACAGGGACTTTTTCGAACACTGAAGCTTTCTTT
>TRBJ2-2|TRBV12-3/TRBV12-4|NA|TRBD2
CASSFPVQRELDTGELFF
TGTGCCAGCAGTTTTCCGGTACAGCGGGAGTTAGACACCGGGGAGCTGTTTTTT
>TRBJ2-1|TRBV7-9|many|TRBD1
CASIRTPGTVSYNEQFF
TGTGCCAGCATCCGAACGCCCGGGACAGTCTCCTACAATGAGCAGTTCTTC
>TRBJ2-2|TRBV19|NA|TRBD1
CASSTQGSAGELFF
TGTGCCAGTAGTACACAGGGGTCGGCCGGGGAGCTGTTTTTT
>TRBJ1-3|TRBV25-1|many|NA
CASSSYREAGNTIYF
TGTGCCAGCAGCAGCTACAGGGAGGCTGGAAACACCATATATTTT
>TRBJ2-1|TRBV9|many|NA
CASSARDSDSYNEQFF
TGTGCCAGCAGCGCGCGGGACTCCGACTCCTACAATGAGCAGTTCTTC